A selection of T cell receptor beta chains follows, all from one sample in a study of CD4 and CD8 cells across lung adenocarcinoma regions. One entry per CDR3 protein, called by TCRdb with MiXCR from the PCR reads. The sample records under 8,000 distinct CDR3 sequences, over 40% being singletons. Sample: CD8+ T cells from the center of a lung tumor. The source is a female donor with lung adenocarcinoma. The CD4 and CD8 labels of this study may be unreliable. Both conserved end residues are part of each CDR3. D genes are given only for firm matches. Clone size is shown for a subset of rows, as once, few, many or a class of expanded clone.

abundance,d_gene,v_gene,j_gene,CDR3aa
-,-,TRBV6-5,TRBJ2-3,CASSTDRRDTETQYF
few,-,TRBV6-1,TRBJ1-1,CASSEVPGGNTEAFF
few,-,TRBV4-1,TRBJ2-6,CASSQEGQGSGANVLTF
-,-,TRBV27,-,CASSLSSRGETQYF
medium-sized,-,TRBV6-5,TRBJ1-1,CASSPRASGTEAFF
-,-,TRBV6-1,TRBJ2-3,CASRSAAGGGKGGPETQYF
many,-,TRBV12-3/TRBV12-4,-,CASRGPEGRLRETQYF
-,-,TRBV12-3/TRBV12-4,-,CATQPGLYGTQFF
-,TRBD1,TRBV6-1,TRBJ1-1,CASSPPGQANTEAFF
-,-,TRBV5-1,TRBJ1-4,CASSLIGGWGLNEKLFF
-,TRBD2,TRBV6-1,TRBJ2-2,CASHLSGSEDTGAQFF
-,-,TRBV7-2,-,CASSLMRWGDGSSYEQYF
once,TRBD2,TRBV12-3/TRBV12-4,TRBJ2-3,CASSGGGPKNTQYF
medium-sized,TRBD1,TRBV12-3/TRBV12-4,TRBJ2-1,CASSPTGDPKNEQFF
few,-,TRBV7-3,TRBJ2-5,CASSRSGEGDTQYF
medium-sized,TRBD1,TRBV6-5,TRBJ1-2,CASRLGTTGQGRYGYTF
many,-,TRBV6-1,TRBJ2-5,CASGRETQYF
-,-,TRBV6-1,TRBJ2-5,CARGIGGRGPETQYF
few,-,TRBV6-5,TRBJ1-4,CASSYVGGRMEKLFF
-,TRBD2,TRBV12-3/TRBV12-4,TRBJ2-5,CASSFSGTSGRRIYNEQYF
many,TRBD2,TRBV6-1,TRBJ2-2,CASSQESIAGVLMGGELFF
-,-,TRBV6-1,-,CASSDRTVDYEQYF
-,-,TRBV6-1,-,CASSQEGGGPYEQYF
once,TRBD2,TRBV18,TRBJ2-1,CASSPGAGSHNEQFF
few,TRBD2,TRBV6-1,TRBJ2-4,CASSGAGGGGRDQDTQYF